The subject of this entry is one T cell receptor beta chain. These data come from a study of shared clonotypes between healthy human individuals. Clones were read by immunoSEQ multiplex PCR, and TCRdb kept only the in-frame ones, dropping some. Of about 2.4 million clones listed, under 95% were seen once; the top ten hold 0.36%. The germline V gene encodes CDR1 MGHRA and CDR2 YSYEKL. V was trimmed by 4 bases and J by 0 bases, leaving 16 bases between them. The length of the CDR3 is 17 residues. This receptor was identified in a man aged 18 to 30 in good health. Some clones in this sample may be carry-over from other donors' samples. Sequencing input: naive CD4+ T cells from PBMCs. Described subset: CD45RA+ positively selected. The genes are TRBV4-1 and TRBJ2-1, with D perhaps matching TRBD2 (6 bases). The CDR3 bases are TGCGCCAGCAGCCTTCCCAGCGGGCTGCCCTCCTACAATGAGCAGTTCTTC. It codes for CASSLPSGLPSYNEQFF.